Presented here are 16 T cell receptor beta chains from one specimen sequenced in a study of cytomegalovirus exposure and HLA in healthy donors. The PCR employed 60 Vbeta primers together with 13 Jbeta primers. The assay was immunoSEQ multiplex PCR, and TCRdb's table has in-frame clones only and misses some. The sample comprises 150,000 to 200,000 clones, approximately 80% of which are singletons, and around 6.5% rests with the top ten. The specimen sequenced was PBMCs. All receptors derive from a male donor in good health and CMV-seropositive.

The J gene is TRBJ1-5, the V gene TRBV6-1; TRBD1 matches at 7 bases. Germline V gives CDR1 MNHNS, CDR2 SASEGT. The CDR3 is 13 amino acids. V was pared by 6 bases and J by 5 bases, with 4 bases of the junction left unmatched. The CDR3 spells CASRRGRYQPQHF. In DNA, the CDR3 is TGTGCCAGCAGAAGGGGGCGATATCAGCCCCAGCATTTT.

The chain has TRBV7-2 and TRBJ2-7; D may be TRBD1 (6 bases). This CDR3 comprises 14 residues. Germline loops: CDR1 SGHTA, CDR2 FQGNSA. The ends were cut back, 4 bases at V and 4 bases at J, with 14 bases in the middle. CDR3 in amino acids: CASSSYGTKYEQYF. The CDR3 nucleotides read TGTGCCAGCAGCTCATACGGGACAAAATACGAGCAGTACTTC. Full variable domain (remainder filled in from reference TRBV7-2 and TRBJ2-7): GAGVSQSPSNKVTEKGKDVELRCDPISGHTALYWYRQSLGQGLEFLIYFQGNSAPDKSGLPSDRFSAERTGGSVSTLTIQRTQQEDSAVYLCASSSYGTKYEQYFGPGTRLTVT.

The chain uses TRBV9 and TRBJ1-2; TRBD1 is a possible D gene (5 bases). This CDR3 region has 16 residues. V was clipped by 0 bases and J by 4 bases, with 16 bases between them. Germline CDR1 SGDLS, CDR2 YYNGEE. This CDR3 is CASSVAMGQGGYGYTF. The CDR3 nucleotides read TGTGCCAGCAGCGTAGCTATGGGGCAGGGCGGCTATGGCTACACCTTC.

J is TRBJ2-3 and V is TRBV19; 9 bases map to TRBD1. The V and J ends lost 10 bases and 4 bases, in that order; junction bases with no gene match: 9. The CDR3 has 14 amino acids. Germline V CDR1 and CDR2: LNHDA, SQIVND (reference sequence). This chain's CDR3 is CATYGGQGPDTQYF. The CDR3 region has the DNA TGTGCCACCTATGGGGGACAGGGCCCAGATACGCAGTATTTT.

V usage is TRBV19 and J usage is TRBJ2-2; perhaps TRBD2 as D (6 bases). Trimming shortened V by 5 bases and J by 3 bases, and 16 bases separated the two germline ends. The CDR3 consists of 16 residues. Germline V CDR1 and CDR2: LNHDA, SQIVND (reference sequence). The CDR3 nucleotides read TGTGCCAGTAGTCCAGCCGGGACTGCCTACACCGGGGAGCTGTTTTTT. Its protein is CASSPAGTAYTGELFF.

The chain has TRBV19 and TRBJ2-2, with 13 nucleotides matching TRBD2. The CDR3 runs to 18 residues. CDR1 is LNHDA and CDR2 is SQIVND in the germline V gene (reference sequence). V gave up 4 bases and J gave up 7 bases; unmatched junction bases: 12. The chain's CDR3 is CASSTAWTSGSGRGELFF. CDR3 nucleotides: TGTGCCAGTAGTACAGCCTGGACTAGCGGGAGTGGTCGCGGGGAGCTGTTTTTT.

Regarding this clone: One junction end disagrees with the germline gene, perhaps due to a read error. The CDR3 loop is CSSSLPTSGGYEQYF. The CDR3 DNA sequence: TGTTCCAGCAGCCTACCGACTAGCGGGGGGTACGAGCAGTACTTC. The chain uses TRBV7-9 and TRBJ2-7; 13 nucleotides line up with TRBD2. The germline V gene encodes CDR1 SEHNR and CDR2 FQNEAQ (reference sequence). The CDR3 contains 15 residues.

CDR3 nucleotide sequence: TGTGCCAGCAGTGAACAGGGGGCGGGAGATACGCAGTATTTT. Its translation: CASSEQGAGDTQYF. The chain carries TRBV6-4 and TRBJ2-3; 9 bases are a match to TRBD1. This CDR3 contains 14 residues. V was pared by 3 bases and J by 5 bases, with 3 bases of the junction left unmatched. The germline CDR1 and CDR2 sequences are MRHNA and SNTAGT.

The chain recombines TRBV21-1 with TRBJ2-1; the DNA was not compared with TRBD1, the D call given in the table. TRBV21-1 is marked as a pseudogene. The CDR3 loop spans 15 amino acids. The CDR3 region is CASSPLGQTNNEQFF. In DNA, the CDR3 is TGTGCCAGCAGCCCCCTTGGACAGACGAACAATGAGCAGTTCTTC.

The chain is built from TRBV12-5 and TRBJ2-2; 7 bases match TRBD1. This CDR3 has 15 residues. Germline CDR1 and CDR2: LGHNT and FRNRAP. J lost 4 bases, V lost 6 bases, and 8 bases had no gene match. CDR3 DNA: TGTGCTAGTGGACTCGACAGGGTGCCCACCGGGGAGCTGTTTTTT. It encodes CASGLDRVPTGELFF.

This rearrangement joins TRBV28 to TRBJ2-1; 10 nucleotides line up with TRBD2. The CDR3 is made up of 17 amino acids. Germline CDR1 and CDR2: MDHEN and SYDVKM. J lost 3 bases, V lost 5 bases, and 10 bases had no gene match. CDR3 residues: CASSTSLAGAGYNEQFF. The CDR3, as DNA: TGTGCCAGCAGTACTAGTCTAGCGGGAGCGGGCTACAATGAGCAGTTCTTC.

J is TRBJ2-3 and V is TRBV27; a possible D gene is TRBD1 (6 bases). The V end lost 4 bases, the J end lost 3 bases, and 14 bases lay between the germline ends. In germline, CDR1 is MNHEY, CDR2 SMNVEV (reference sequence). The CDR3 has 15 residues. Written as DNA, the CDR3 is TGTGCCAGCAGTTCGCACAGGGCGGCGACAGATACGCAGTATTTT. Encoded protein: CASSSHRAATDTQYF.

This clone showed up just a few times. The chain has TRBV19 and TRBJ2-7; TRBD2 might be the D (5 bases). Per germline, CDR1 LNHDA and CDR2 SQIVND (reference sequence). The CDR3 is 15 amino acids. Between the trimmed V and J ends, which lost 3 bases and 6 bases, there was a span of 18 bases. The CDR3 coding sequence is TGTGCCAGTAGTATCAGAGGGCCCCCGAACGGCGAGCAGTACTTC. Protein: CASSIRGPPNGEQYF. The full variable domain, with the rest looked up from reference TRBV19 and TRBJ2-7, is DGGITQSPKYLFRKEGQNVTLSCEQNLNHDAMYWYRQDPGQGLRLIYYSQIVNDFQKGDIAEGYSVSREKKESFPLTVTSAQKNPTAFYLCASSIRGPPNGEQYFGPGTRLTVT.

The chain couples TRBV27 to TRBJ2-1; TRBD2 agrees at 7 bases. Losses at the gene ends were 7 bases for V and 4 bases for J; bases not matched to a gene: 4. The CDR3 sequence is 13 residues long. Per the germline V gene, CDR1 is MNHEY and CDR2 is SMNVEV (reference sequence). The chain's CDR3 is CASNRGGYNEQFF. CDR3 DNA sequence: TGTGCCAGCAATCGCGGGGGATACAATGAGCAGTTCTTC.

Here the CDR3 reads CASSLGRTGGYNEQFF. CDR3 DNA: TGTGCCAGCAGCTTAGGGCGGACAGGGGGCTACAATGAGCAGTTCTTC. J is TRBJ2-1 and V is TRBV7-9, with TRBD1 matching 10 bases. Germline assignment: CDR1 SEHNR and CDR2 FQNEAQ (reference sequence). V lost 1 base to trimming and J lost 3 bases; unmatched junction nucleotides: 3. The CDR3 has 16 amino acids.

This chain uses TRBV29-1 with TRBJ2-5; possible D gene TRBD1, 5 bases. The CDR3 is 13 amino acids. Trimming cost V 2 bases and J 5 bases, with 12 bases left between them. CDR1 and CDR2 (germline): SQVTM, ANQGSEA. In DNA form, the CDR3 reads TGCAGCGTTGAATTACCAGGGTGGGAGACCCAGTACTTC. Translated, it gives CSVELPGWETQYF.